Each of the 20 T cell receptor beta chains below was sequenced from the same sample in a study of T cells in women clearing cervical HPV infection. Profiling relied on immunoSEQ multiplex PCR, and the TCRdb table lists in-frame clones only, not all of them. This sample contains over 30,000 clones. The sample comprised blood buffy coat. The receptors here all came from a woman between 18 and 70 years old with a cervical HPV16 infection that either progressed to CIN3+ or cleared (not recorded which).

A remark on this clone: Sequencing ends 3 residues short of the CDR3 end; the germline J gene provides the rest. V usage is TRBV18 and J usage is TRBJ2-2, with 9 nucleotides matching TRBD1. In germline, CDR1 is KGHSH, CDR2 LQKENI. This CDR3 contains 18 residues. V was clipped by 3 bases and J by 1 base; unmatched bases: 9. The CDR3 here is CASSPVLPGQGNTGELFF. The CDR3 DNA, read in part, is TGTGCCAGCTCACCGGTCCTCCCGGGACAGGGGAACACCGGGGAG. The whole variable domain, filled in from reference TRBV18 and TRBJ2-2, reads NAGVMQNPRHLVRRRGQEARLRCSPMKGHSHVYWYRQLPEEGLKFMVYLQKENIIDESGMPKERFSAEFPKEGPSILRIQQVVRGDSAAYFCASSPVLPGQGNTGELFFGEGSRLTVL.

A note on this clone: The read gets to within 3 residues of the CDR3 end, and the germline J gene fills in the rest. The chain uses TRBV5-1 and TRBJ2-3; TRBD2 aligns across 8 bases. Trimming took 2 bases from V and 0 from J; bases not matched to a gene: 2. Germline CDR1 reads SGHRS; CDR2 reads YFSETQ. The CDR3 contains 15 residues. CDR3 bases read: TGCGCCAGCAGCTTACCTAGCGGGAGCACAGATACG. Amino acids: CASSLPSGSTDT. The whole CDR3 is CASSLPSGSTDTQYF.

With respect to this clone: The CDR3 extends 3 residues past the end of the read, so its final part is completed from the germline J gene. V and J are TRBV19 and TRBJ2-7; 7 bases match TRBD1. Trimming took 3 bases from V and 4 from J; bases not matched to a gene: 3. Germline CDR1 LNHDA, CDR2 SQIVND (reference sequence). The CDR3 loop spans 13 amino acids. The CDR3 spells CASSMTGSYEQYF. The part of the CDR3 DNA that was read is TGTGCCAGTAGTATGACAGGGAGTTACGAG.

Turning to this clone: The CDR3 end lies 3 residues beyond the end of the read and is filled in from the germline J gene. This chain uses TRBV7-9 with TRBJ2-3; tentative D call: TRBD1 (6 bases). CDR3 length equals 15 residues. The germline gives CDR1 SEHNR, CDR2 FQNEAQ (reference sequence). CDR3 DNA, as far as it was read: TGTGCCAGCAGCTGGAACCGGGACACTGGTTACACG. It translates to CASSWNRDTGYT. The full CDR3 is CASSWNRDTGYTQYF.

Remarks on this clone: The read terminates 3 residues ahead of where the CDR3 ends, so the germline J gene completes it. The chain couples TRBV19 to TRBJ2-7; tentatively, D is TRBD2 (5 bases). This CDR3 comprises 13 residues. Germline assignment: CDR1 LNHDA and CDR2 SQIVND (reference sequence). V was clipped by 8 bases and J by 0 bases, with 11 bases between them. The CDR3 DNA, read in part, is TGTGCCAGTTCTAGCATGGGCTCCTACGAG. Translated, it gives CASSSMGSYE. The CDR3 as a whole reads CASSSMGSYEQYF.

A remark on this clone: Read coverage stops 3 residues before the CDR3 terminus; the germline J gene supplies the remainder. J is TRBJ1-4 and V is TRBV6-1; a possible D gene is TRBD1 (5 bases). This CDR3 spans 13 amino acids. Per germline, CDR1 MNHNS and CDR2 SASEGT. V lost 4 bases to trimming and J lost 7 bases, with 10 bases between them. The part of the CDR3 DNA that was read is TGTGCCAGCAGTGCATCAGGGATTGAAAAA. Protein sequence: CASSASGIEK. The full CDR3 reads CASSASGIEKLFF.

By frequency, this clone is medium-sized. Coverage ceases 3 residues before the CDR3 finishes, and the germline J gene fills in the end. The gene calls are TRBV4-1 and TRBJ1-1, with D unclear. The CDR3 is 13 amino acids. Germline V gene data show CDR1 as MGHRA and CDR2 as YSYEKL. Deletions cut 4 bases from V and 1 base from J, with 7 bases between. The CDR3 loop reads CASSLRQNTEAFF. The part of the CDR3 DNA that was read is TGCGCCAGCAGCCTCAGACAGAACACTGAA.

As concerns this clone: Read data end 3 residues before the CDR3 end; the end is taken from the germline J gene. The chain employs TRBV29-1 and TRBJ1-1; D is undetermined. CDR3 size: 12 residues. The germline gives CDR1 SQVTM, CDR2 ANQGSEA. V shed 3 bases and J shed 0 bases, with 5 bases lying between them. The CDR3 bases that were read are TGCAGCGTTGAGCCTATGAACACTGAA. Its protein product is CSVEPMNTE. The CDR3 in full is CSVEPMNTEAFF. Based on the CDR3 plus reference TRBV29-1 and TRBJ1-1, the full variable domain is SAVISQKPSRDICQRGTSLTIQCQVDSQVTMMFWYRQQPGQSLTLIATANQGSEATYESGFVIDKFPISRPNLTFSTLTVSNMSPEDSSIYLCSVEPMNTEAFFGQGTRLTVV.

A word on this clone: Read sequence stops 3 residues before the CDR3 end, and the germline J gene provides the missing end. The chain carries TRBV2 and TRBJ1-6, with D possibly being TRBD1 (5 bases). This CDR3 is 13 amino acids long. Trimming left V 7 bases short and J 7 bases short, with 11 bases between. CDR1 and CDR2 (germline): SNHLY, FYNNEI. The CDR3 reads CASNPGGNSPLHF. The CDR3 DNA, read in part, is TGTGCCAGCAATCCCGGGGGGAATTCACCC.

A word on this clone: At one end the junction does not follow the germline gene, possibly because of a read error. The read stops 3 residues short of the end of the CDR3; the missing end is completed from the germline J gene. The rearrangement uses TRBV7-9 and TRBJ2-3; the match to TRBD1 covers 7 bases. Looked up from germline, CDR1 is SEHNR and CDR2 is FQNEAQ (reference sequence). This CDR3 has 13 amino acids. CDR3 DNA, as far as it was read: TGTGCCTCCACTAAAGGGGGCGCAGAGACG. This codes for CASTKGGAET. The CDR3 in full is CASTKGGAETQYF.

A word on this clone: Read coverage stops 3 residues before the CDR3 terminus; the germline J gene supplies the remainder. The chain links TRBV27 to TRBJ1-1; a weak D match, TRBD1 (5 bases). Germline V lookup: CDR1 MNHEY, CDR2 SMNVEV (reference sequence). The CDR3 totals 12 residues. V was cut by 2 bases and J by 7 bases, with 8 bases left in between. The sequenced CDR3 bases are TGTGCCAGCAGTTTAGCCGGGGGTGAA. Protein: CASSLAGGE. The CDR3 reads in full as CASSLAGGEAFF.

Details on this clone: The read ends 3 residues before the CDR3 terminus; that terminus is restored from the germline J gene. The V gene is TRBV20-1, the J gene TRBJ2-7; the D gene is possibly TRBD2 (7 bases). Germline CDR1 and CDR2: DFQATT and SNEGSKA (reference sequence). The CDR3 sequence is 16 residues long. The ends were cut back, 3 bases at V and 0 bases at J, with 18 bases in the middle. The CDR3 reads CSARASLADSSYEQYF. The sequenced part of the CDR3 DNA is TGCAGTGCTAGGGCTTCTCTAGCGGACAGCTCCTACGAG.

A remark on this clone: The read gets to within 3 residues of the CDR3 end, and the germline J gene fills in the rest. The chain joins TRBV2 to TRBJ1-1, with D possibly TRBD1 on 5 matching bases. The CDR3 consists of 9 residues. CDR1 SNHLY and CDR2 FYNNEI come from the germline V gene. Partial CDR3 DNA: TGTGCCAGCGGGGGGGGA. Translating it yields CASGGG. The whole CDR3 region reads CASGGGAFF.

Details on this clone: The read finishes 3 residues shy of the CDR3 end, and the germline J gene is used to complete it. V usage is TRBV29-1 and J usage is TRBJ1-4, with 8 bases matching TRBD1. The germline gives CDR1 SQVTM, CDR2 ANQGSEA. Trimming took 1 base from V and 8 from J; bases not matched to a gene: 6. This CDR3 spans 14 amino acids. The part of the CDR3 DNA that was read is TGCAGCGTTGAAGTCACCAGGGGGCGAGAAAAA. Translating gives CSVEVTRGREK. The full CDR3 reads CSVEVTRGREKLFF.

On this clone: The observed sequence ends 3 residues before the CDR3 terminus, with the missing tail filled in from the germline J gene. The chain is built from TRBV12-5 and TRBJ2-7, with D maybe TRBD2 (7 bases). Trimming shortened V by 1 base and J by 3 bases, and 13 bases separated the two germline ends. The germline V gene encodes CDR1 LGHNT and CDR2 FRNRAP. The CDR3 extends over 15 amino acids. CDR3 DNA, as far as it was read: TGTGCTAGTGGTTTGGACCGAGGGGGGGGCTACGAG. Encoded protein: CASGLDRGGGYE. The entire CDR3 protein reads CASGLDRGGGYEQYF.

Worth noting for this clone: The read finishes 3 residues shy of the CDR3 end, and the germline J gene is used to complete it. The chain employs TRBV29-1 and TRBJ2-7; a possible D gene is TRBD1 (5 bases). This CDR3 comprises 13 residues. The ends were cut back, 2 bases at V and 1 base at J, with 9 bases in the middle. The germline CDR1 and CDR2 sequences are SQVTM and ANQGSEA. The CDR3 bases that were read are TGCAGCGTTGAAAACGCAGGGTCCTACGAG. It yields the protein CSVENAGSYE. The complete CDR3 protein is CSVENAGSYEQYF.

As regards this clone: The sequenced fragment ends 3 residues before the CDR3 boundary, so the rest is inferred from the germline J gene. The V and J genes are TRBV5-1 and TRBJ2-5; the match to TRBD2 covers 13 bases. Germline assignment: CDR1 SGHRS and CDR2 YFSETQ. The J segment lost 4 bases and the V segment lost 5 bases, leaving 5 bases of the junction unmatched. This CDR3 is 15 amino acids long. The CDR3 loop reads CASRLAGGTGETQYF. CDR3 bases read: TGCGCCAGCAGACTAGCGGGAGGGACGGGAGAGACC.

As to this clone: Sequencing ends 3 residues short of the CDR3 end; the germline J gene provides the rest. This chain connects TRBV2 to TRBJ2-3; D call uncertain. The CDR3 length is 13 residues. Germline V gene lookup returns CDR1 SNHLY and CDR2 FYNNEI. V shed 1 base and J shed 3 bases, with 5 bases lying between them. The CDR3 DNA, read in part, is TGTGCCAGCAGTGAAGGCGAGACAGATACG. It specifies CASSEGETDT. The CDR3 in its entirety is CASSEGETDTQYF. Drawing the rest from reference TRBV2 and TRBJ2-3, the complete variable domain is EPEVTQTPSHQVTQMGQEVILRCVPISNHLYFYWYRQILGQKVEFLVSFYNNEISEKSEIFDDQFSVERPDGSNFTLKIRSTKLEDSAMYFCASSEGETDTQYFGPGTRLTVL.

On this clone itself: The CDR3 end falls 3 residues outside the read, so it is completed with the germline J gene. The genes are TRBV7-9 and TRBJ2-3; maybe TRBD2 (5 bases). The germline V gene has CDR1 SEHNR and CDR2 FQNEAQ (reference sequence). This CDR3 has 15 residues. V lost 5 bases to trimming and J lost 1 base, with 13 bases between them. CDR3 DNA (partial): TGTGCCAGCAGCCCTCCAACCGGGGGCACAGATACG. Protein product: CASSPPTGGTDT. The full-length CDR3 reads as CASSPPTGGTDTQYF.

On this clone: From the germline J gene comes the end of the CDR3, since the read stops 3 residues before it. V is TRBV30 and J is TRBJ1-5; TRBD1 matches 7 bases. Germline-derived CDR1 and CDR2 are GTSNPN and SVGIG (reference sequence). The CDR3 is 13 amino acids. The V segment lost 2 bases and the J segment 5 bases; nucleotides outside the gene matches: 3. Incomplete CDR3 DNA: TGTGCCTGGAGTCAAACAGGGGATCAGCCC. Encoded protein: CAWSQTGDQP. From start to end, the CDR3 is CAWSQTGDQPQHF.